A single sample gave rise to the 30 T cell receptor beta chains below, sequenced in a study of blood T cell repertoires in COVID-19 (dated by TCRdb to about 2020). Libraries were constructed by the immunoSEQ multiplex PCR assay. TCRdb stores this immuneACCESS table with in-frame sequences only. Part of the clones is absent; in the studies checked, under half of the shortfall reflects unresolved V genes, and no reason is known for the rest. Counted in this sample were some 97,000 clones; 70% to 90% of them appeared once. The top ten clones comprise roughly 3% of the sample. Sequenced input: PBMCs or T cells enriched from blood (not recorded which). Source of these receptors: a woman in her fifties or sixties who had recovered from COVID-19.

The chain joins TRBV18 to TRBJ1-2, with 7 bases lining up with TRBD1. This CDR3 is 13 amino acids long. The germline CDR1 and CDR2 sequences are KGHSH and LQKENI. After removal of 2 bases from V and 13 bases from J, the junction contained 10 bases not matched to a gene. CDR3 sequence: CASSPTRDRVPTF. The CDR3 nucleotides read TGTGCCAGCTCACCAACCCGGGACAGAGTTCCCACCTTC.

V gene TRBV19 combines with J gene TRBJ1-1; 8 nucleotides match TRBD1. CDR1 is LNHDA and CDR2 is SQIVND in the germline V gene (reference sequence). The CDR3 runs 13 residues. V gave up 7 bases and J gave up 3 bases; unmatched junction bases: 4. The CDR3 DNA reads TGTGCCAGTATCAACAGGGGGGACACTGAAGCTTTCTTT. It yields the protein CASINRGDTEAFF.

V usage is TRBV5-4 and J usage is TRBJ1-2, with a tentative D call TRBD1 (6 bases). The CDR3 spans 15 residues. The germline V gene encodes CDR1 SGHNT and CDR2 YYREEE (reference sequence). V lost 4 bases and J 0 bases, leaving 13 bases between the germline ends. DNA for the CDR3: TGTGCCAGCAGCCCGGGGGGGGGCTCTAACTATGGCTACACCTTC. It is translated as CASSPGGGSNYGYTF. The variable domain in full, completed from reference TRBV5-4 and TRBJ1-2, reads ETGVTQSPTHLIKTRGQQVTLRCSSQSGHNTVSWYQQALGQGPQFIFQYYREEENGRGNFPPRFSGLQFPNYSSELNVNALELDDSALYLCASSPGGGSNYGYTFGSGTRLTVV.

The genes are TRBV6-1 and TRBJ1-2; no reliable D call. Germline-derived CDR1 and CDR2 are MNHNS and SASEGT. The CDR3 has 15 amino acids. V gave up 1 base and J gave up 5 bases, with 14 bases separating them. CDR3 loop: CASSEDLRDRYGYTF. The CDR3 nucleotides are TGTGCCAGCAGTGAAGACCTCCGGGATCGGTATGGCTACACCTTC.

As DNA, the CDR3 is TGTGCCAGCAGTTACTCGGGCAGGGCTCTGAAAGAGACCCAGTACTTC. Translating it yields CASSYSGRALKETQYF. This rearrangement joins TRBV6-6 to TRBJ2-5; D may be TRBD1 (5 bases). From germline, CDR1 is MNHNY and CDR2 SVGAGI (reference sequence). V lost 0 bases and J lost 3, with 14 bases in between. There are 16 residues in the CDR3.

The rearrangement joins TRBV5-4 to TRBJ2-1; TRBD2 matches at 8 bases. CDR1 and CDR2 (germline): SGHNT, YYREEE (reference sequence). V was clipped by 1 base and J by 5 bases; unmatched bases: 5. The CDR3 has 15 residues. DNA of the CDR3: TGTGCCAGCAGCTTGCCCGGGGGGGCGCACAATGAGCAGTTCTTC. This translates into CASSLPGGAHNEQFF.

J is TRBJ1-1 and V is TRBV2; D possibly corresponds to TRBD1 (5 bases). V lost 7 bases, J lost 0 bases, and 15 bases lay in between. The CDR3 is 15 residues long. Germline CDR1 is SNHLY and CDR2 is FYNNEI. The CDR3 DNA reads TGTGCCAGCACCCCCCGATGGGGCGTGAACACTGAAGCTTTCTTT. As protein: CASTPRWGVNTEAFF.

The CDR3 sequence is CASSAEQGVTEAFF. The DNA of the CDR3 is TGTGCCAGCAGCGCCGAACAGGGTGTCACTGAAGCTTTCTTT. V and J are TRBV11-1 and TRBJ1-1; the D gene is possibly TRBD1 (6 bases). Germline CDR1 SGHAT, CDR2 FQDESV (reference sequence). The CDR3 loop spans 14 amino acids. Trimming pared 5 bases from V and 4 bases from J, leaving 14 bases between.

CDR3 coding DNA: TGTGCCAGCAGGCCAGGAGGACAGACTGAAGCTTTCTTT. Its translation is CASRPGGQTEAFF. This chain links TRBV28 with TRBJ1-1; possible D gene TRBD1, 6 bases. V lost 6 bases and J lost 5, with 13 bases in between. The germline V gene has CDR1 MDHEN and CDR2 SYDVKM. The CDR3 runs to 13 residues. Together with reference TRBV28 and TRBJ1-1, the CDR3 gives the full variable domain: DVKVTQSSRYLVKRTGEKVFLECVQDMDHENMFWYRQDPGLGLRLIYFSYDVKMKEKGDIPEGYSVSREKKERFSLILESASTNQTSMYLCASRPGGQTEAFFGQGTRLTVV.

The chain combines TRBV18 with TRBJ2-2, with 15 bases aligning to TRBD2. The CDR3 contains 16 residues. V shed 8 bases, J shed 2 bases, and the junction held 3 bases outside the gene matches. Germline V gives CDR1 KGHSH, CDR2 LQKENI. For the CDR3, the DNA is TGTGCCAGCGAGGGACTAGCGGGGGGCAACACCGGGGAGCTGTTTTTT. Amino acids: CASEGLAGGNTGELFF.

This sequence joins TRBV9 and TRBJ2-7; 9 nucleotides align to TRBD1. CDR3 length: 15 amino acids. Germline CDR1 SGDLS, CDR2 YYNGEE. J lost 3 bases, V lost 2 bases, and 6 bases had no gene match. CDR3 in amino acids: CASSVEGTGSYEQYF. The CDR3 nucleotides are TGTGCCAGCAGCGTGGAAGGGACAGGGAGCTACGAGCAGTACTTC.

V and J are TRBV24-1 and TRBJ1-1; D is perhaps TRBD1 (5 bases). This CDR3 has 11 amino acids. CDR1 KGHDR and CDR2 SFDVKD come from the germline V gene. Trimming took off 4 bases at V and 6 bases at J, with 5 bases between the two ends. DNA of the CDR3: TGTGCCACCAGTGACAGGGCTGAAGCTTTCTTT. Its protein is CATSDRAEAFF.

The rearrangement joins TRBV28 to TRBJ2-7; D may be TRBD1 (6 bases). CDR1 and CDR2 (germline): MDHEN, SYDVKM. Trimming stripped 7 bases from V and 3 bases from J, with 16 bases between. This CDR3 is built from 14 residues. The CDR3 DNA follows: TGTGCCAGCACACAGGGCGCCCTAGACTACGAGCAGTACTTC. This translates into CASTQGALDYEQYF. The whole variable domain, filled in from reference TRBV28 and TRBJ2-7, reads DVKVTQSSRYLVKRTGEKVFLECVQDMDHENMFWYRQDPGLGLRLIYFSYDVKMKEKGDIPEGYSVSREKKERFSLILESASTNQTSMYLCASTQGALDYEQYFGPGTRLTVT.

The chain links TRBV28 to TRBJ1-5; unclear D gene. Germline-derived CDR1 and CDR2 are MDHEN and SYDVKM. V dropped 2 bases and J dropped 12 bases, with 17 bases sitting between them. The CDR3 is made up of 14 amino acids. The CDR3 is CASSLTEGRRNQHF. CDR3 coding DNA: TGTGCCAGCAGTTTAACTGAGGGCAGAAGAAACCAGCATTTT.

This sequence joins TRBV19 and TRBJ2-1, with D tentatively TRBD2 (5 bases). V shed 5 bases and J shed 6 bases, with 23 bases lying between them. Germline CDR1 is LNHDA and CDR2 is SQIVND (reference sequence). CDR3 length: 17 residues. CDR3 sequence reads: CASSLGNPQPGVNEQFF. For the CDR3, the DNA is TGTGCCAGTAGTCTCGGGAACCCCCAGCCTGGGGTCAATGAGCAGTTCTTC.

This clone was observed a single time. The CDR3 bases are TGCAGTGGAATCGGGAACACTGAAGCTTTCTTT. Translation: CSGIGNTEAFF. The chain employs TRBV20-1 and TRBJ1-1; no clear D gene. The CDR3 totals 11 residues. CDR1 and CDR2 from the germline V gene are DFQATT and SNEGSKA (reference sequence). V lost 7 bases and J lost 1, with 7 bases in between.

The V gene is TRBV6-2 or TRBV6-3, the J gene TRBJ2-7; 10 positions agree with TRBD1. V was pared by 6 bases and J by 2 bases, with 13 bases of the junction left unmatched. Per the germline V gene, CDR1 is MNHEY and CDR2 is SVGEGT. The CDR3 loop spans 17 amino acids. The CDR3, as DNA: TGTGCCAGCAGACCTCCGGACAGGGGGTATCAAACCTACGAGCAGTACTTC. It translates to CASRPPDRGYQTYEQYF.

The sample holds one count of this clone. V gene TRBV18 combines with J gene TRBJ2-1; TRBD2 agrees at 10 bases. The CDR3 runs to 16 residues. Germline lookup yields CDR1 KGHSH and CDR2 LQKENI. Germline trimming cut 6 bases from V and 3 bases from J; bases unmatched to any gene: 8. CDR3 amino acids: CASSHLGLADYNEQFF. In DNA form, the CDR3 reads TGTGCCAGCTCGCACCTTGGACTAGCGGACTACAATGAGCAGTTCTTC.

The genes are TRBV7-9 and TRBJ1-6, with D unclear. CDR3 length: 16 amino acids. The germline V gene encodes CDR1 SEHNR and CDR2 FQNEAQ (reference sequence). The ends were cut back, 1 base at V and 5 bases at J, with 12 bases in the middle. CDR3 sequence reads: CASSLGQRPHNSPLHF. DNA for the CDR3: TGTGCCAGCAGCTTAGGGCAGAGGCCACATAATTCACCCCTCCACTTT.

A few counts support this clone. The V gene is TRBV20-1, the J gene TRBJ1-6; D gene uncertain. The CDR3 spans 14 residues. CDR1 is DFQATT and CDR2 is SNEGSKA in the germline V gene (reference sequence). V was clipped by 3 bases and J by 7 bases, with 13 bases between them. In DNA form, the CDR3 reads TGCAGTGCTAGTCTCCAATATGGCAATTCACCCCTCCACTTT. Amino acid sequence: CSASLQYGNSPLHF.

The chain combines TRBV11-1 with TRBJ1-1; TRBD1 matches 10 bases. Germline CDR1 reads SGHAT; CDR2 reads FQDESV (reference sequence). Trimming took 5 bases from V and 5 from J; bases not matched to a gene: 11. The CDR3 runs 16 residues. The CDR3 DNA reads TGTGCCAGCAGCCGCGTAATGGGACAGGGGTCGACTGAAGCTTTCTTT. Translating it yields CASSRVMGQGSTEAFF.

CDR3 in amino acids: CASSIPTGWERAEAFF. Written as DNA, the CDR3 is TGTGCCAGTAGTATCCCTACAGGGTGGGAAAGAGCTGAAGCTTTCTTT. The chain joins TRBV19 to TRBJ1-1; D is perhaps TRBD1 (6 bases). V was cut by 3 bases and J by 6 bases, with 20 bases left in between. The CDR3 is made up of 16 amino acids. Germline V gene sequence: CDR1 LNHDA, CDR2 SQIVND (reference sequence).

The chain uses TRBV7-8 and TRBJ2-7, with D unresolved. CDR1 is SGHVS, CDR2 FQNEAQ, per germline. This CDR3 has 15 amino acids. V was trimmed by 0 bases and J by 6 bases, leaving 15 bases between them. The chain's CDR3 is CASSLASQTLGEQYF. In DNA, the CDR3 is TGTGCCAGCAGCTTAGCGTCTCAGACACTGGGCGAGCAGTACTTC.

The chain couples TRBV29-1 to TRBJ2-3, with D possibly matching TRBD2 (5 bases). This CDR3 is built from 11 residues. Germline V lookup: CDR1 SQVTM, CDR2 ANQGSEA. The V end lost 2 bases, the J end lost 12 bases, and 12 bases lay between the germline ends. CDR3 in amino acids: CSVERVGVQYF. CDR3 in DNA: TGCAGCGTTGAAAGGGTCGGGGTTCAGTATTTT.

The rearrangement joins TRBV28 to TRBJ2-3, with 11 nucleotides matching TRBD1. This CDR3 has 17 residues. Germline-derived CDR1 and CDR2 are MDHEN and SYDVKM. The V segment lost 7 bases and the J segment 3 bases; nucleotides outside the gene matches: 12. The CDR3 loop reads CASNTFWTGGGTDTQYF. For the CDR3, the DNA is TGTGCCAGCAATACTTTCTGGACAGGGGGCGGTACAGATACGCAGTATTTT.

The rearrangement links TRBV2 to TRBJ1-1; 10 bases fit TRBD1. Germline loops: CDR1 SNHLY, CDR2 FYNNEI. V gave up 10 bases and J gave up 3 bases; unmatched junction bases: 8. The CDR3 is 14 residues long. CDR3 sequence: CAKTTGGEDTEAFF. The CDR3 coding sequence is TGTGCCAAGACGACAGGGGGCGAGGACACTGAAGCTTTCTTT.

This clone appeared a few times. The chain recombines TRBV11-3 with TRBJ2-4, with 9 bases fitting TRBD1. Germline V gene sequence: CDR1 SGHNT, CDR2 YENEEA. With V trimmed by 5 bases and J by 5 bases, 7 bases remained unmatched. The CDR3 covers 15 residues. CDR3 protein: CASSPGQGAENIQYF. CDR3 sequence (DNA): TGTGCCAGCAGCCCGGGACAGGGCGCCGAAAACATTCAGTACTTC.

CDR3 DNA: TGTGCCAGCAGTTTGCACTCGGGACAGGGTAGCAATCAGCCCCAGCATTTT. It codes for CASSLHSGQGSNQPQHF. This chain connects TRBV7-9 to TRBJ1-5; TRBD1 matches 9 bases. Germline CDR1 reads SEHNR; CDR2 reads FQNEAQ (reference sequence). The CDR3 extends over 17 amino acids. V lost 6 bases and J lost 0; bases outside the gene matches: 9.

The CDR3: CASSPDSPSYEQYF. CDR3 nucleotides: TGTGCCAGCAGCCCTGATAGCCCTTCCTACGAGCAGTACTTC. V gene TRBV27 combines with J gene TRBJ2-7; no clear D. The germline CDR1 and CDR2 sequences are MNHEY and SMNVEV (reference sequence). Trimming removed 6 bases from V and 1 base from J, with 13 bases in between. This CDR3 has 14 amino acids.

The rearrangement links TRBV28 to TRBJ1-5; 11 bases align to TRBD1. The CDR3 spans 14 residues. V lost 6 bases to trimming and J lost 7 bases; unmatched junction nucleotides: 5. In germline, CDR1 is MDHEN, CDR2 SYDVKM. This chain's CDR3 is CASRGQGAGQPQHF. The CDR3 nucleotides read TGTGCCAGCAGAGGACAGGGGGCTGGACAGCCCCAGCATTTT.